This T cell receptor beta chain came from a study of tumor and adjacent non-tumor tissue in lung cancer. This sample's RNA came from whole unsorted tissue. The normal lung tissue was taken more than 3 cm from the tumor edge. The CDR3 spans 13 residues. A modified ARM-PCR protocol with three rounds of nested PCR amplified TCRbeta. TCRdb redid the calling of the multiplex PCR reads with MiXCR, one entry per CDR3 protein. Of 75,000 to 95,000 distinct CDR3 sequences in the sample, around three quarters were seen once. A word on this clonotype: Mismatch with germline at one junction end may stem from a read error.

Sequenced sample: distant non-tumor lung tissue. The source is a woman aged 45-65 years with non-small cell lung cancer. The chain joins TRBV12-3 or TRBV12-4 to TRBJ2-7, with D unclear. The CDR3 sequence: CASRTHDHYEQYF. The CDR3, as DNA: TGTGCCAGCAGAACCCACGACCACTACGAGCAGTATTTC.